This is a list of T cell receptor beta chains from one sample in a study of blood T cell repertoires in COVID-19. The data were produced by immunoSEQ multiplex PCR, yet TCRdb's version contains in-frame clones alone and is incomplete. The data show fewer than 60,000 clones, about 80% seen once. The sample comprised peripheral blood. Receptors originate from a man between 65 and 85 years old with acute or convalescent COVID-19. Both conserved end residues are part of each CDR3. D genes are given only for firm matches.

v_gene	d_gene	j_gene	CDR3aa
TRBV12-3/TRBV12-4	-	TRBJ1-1	CASGLKNTEAFF
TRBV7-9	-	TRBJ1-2	CASSIGTNYGYTF
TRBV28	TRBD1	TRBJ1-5	CASSTGGAYQPQHF
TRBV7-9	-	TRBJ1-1	CASSLSDTMNTEAFF
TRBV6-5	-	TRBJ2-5	CASSYASGVQETQYF
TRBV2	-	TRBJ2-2	CASNRELTGELFF
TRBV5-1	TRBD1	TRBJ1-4	CASSSSTGGTVFF
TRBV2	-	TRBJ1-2	CASSPPGTNYGYTF
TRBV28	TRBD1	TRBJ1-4	CASSFAGTGNEKLFF
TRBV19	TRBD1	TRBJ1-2	CASSRDSTNYGYTF
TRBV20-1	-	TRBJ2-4	CSASRSELAKNIQYF
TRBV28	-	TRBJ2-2	CASSFSQGTGELFF
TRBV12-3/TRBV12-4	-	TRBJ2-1	CASTGIRGNEQFF
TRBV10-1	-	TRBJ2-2	CASSESGGTTGELFF
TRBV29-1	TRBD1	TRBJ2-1	CSDWTGDGEQFF
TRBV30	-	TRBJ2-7	CAWQRTAFYEQYF
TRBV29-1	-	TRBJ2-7	CSVGTTASSYEQYF
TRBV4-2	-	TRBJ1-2	CASSQVGGDQINYGYTF
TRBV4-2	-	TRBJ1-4	CASSPPSNEKLFF
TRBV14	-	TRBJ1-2	CASSHRREPNYGYTF
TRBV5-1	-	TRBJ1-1	CASATTGMNTEAFF
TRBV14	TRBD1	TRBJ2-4	CASSQMGQGLKNIQYF
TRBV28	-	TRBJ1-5	CASEDGGNQPQHF
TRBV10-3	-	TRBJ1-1	CAIRTGNSGETEAFF
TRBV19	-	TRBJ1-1	CASVIEPGGTEAFF
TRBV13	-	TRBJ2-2	CASRWRGTGQNTGELFF
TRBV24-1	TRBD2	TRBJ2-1	CATSDSKLAGADNEQFF
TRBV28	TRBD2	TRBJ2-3	CASSLIVAGGITDTQYF
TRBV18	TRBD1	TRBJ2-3	CASSPLGTGGRDTQYF
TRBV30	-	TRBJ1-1	CAWAFGANTEAFF
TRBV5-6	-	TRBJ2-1	CASSLRLAPYNEQFF
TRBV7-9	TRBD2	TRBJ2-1	CASSLAGGPNEQFF
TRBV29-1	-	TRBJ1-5	CSVEGISGQPQHF
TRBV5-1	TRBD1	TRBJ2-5	CASSADRVWETQYF
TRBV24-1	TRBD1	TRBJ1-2	CATSVLGQGSLYGYTF